This T cell receptor (beta chain) comes out of a study of blood T cell repertoires in COVID-19 (dated by TCRdb to the early 2020s). Study-wide context: Samples from collaborators originated in the United States, Italy and Spain and spanned both the acute and convalescent phases of COVID-19. HLA class I and class II types, where available, came from metadata supplied by the sample provider rather than from assay-based typing. The repertoires were released in a freely available public database meant as a resource for research on the immune response to SARS-CoV-2. Nearly every sample came with metadata listing a de-identified subject ID, COVID-19 status, age in years and sex. Samples were obtained from the ongoing ImmuneRACE study (first 160 participants) and from about 1,300 subjects provided by 6 global collaborators. The material from the prospective study consisted of cDNA or gDNA derived from T cells, B-cell-depleted T cells, or PBMCs. Subjects who had been exposed to COVID-19, were actively infected with it, or had recovered from it provided the deeply sampled blood TCRbeta repertoires that made up the dataset. Results and caveats for the whole study, not just this receptor: The amount of clinical and demographic metadata varied by source and participant and was provided uncurated.

The immunoSEQ Assay, a bias-controlled multiplex PCR, was used to amplify TCRbeta CDR3 regions from genomic DNA. Processing in the source paper ran as follows. Within the assay, amplification of reference gene primers was used to estimate how many nucleated cells each sample contained. To quantify the absolute abundance of each unique TCRbeta CDR3 rearrangement, sequence reads were collapsed and filtered. Productive Simpson clonality was computed per sample as the square root of Simpson's diversity index over productive rearrangements. Here the immuneACCESS table is served through TCRdb, limited to in-frame sequences with V and J called. Missing clones are a known gap in these copies; in checked studies unresolved V genes cover under half, and the rest lacks a known reason. D and trimming come from the DNA, and the V and J calls and clone size come from that table. This sample has a few hundred thousand clones in its table, and 65% to 85% of those were observed once. The top ten hold 2% to 2.5% of the sample.

Each collaborating institution followed its own protocols to collect whole blood in K2EDTA tubes. For TCRbeta analysis, collaborators shipped samples as frozen whole blood, isolated PBMCs, or DNA extracted from either of those sample types. Trimming costs V 0 bases and J 5 bases, and their ends lie 23 bases apart. The germline V gene (reference sequence) provides CDR1 SGHKS and CDR2 YYEKEE. The CDR3 holds 18 amino acids from the cysteine to the phenylalanine. Of the read, only the CDR3 DNA is kept; its 54 bases are in frame from base 1. As concerns this clone: Its specific antigen is unknown. Per-base quality was not reported, and no clone a single base away is much larger than it.

The receptor's source is a woman aged 55-69 years with acute or convalescent COVID-19. The chain is made from TRBV5-5 and TRBJ1-2; the D gene is unclear. Sequencing used peripheral blood. The nucleotides are TGTGCCAGCAGCTTGGTAGTTCGGGCGGGCCCCGGATTGTATGGCTACACCTTC. This encodes CASSLVVRAGPGLYGYTF.